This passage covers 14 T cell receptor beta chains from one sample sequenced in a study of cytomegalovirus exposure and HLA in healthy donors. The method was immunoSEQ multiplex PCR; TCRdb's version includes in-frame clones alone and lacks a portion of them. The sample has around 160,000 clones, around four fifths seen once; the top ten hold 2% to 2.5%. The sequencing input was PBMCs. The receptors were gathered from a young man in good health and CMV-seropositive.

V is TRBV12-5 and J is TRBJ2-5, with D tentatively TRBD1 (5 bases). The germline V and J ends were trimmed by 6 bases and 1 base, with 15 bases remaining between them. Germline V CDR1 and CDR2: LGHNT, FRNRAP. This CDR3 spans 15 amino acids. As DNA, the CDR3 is TGTGCTAGTGGCCTGAGCCCAGGGATCCAAGAGACCCAGTACTTC. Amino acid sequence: CASGLSPGIQETQYF.

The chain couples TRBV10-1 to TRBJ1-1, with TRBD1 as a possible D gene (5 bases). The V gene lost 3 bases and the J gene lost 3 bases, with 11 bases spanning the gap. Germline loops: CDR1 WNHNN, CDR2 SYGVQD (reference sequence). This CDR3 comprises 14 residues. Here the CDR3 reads CASSDQGADTEAFF. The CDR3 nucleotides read TGCGCCAGCAGTGACCAGGGCGCGGACACTGAAGCTTTCTTT.

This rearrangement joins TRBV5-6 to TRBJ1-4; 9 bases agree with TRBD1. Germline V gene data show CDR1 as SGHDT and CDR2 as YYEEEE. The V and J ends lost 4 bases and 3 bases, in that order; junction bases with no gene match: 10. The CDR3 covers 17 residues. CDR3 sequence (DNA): TGTGCCAGCAGCGCGACAGGGGGGCTGGGGGCTAATGAAAAACTGTTTTTT. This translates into CASSATGGLGANEKLFF. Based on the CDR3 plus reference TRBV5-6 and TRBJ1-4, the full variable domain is DAGVTQSPTHLIKTRGQQVTLRCSPKSGHDTVSWYQQALGQGPQFIFQYYEEEERQRGNFPDRFSGHQFPNYSSELNVNALLLGDSALYLCASSATGGLGANEKLFFGSGTQLSVL.

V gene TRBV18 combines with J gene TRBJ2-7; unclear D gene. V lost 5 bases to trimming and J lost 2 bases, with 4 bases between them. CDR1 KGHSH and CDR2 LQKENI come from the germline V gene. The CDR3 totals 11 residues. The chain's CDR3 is CASSSTYEQYF. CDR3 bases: TGTGCCAGCTCATCTACCTACGAGCAGTACTTC.

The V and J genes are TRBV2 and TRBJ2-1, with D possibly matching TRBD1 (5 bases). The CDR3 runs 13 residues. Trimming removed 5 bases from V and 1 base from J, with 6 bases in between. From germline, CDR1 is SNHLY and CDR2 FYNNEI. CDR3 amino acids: CASSQGSYNEQFF. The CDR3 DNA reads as TGTGCCAGCAGTCAGGGTTCCTACAATGAGCAGTTCTTC.

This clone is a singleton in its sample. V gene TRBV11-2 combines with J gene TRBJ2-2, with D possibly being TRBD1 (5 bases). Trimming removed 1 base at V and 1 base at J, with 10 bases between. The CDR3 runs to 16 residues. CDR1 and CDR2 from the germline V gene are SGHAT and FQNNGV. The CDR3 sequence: CASSLAAGMNTGELFF. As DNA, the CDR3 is TGTGCCAGCAGCTTAGCAGCAGGGATGAACACCGGGGAGCTGTTTTTT.

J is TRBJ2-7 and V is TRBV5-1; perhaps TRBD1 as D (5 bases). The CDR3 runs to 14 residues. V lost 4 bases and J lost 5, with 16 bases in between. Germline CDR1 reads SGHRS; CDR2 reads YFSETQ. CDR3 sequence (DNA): TGCGCCAGCAGCCAAGCGACAGATGGGAACGAGCAGTACTTC. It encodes CASSQATDGNEQYF.

Here the CDR3 reads CSATSRYEQYF. CDR3 DNA sequence: TGCAGTGCTACTAGTAGGTACGAGCAGTACTTC. The V and J genes are TRBV20-1 and TRBJ2-7; D unclear. This CDR3 is 11 amino acids long. Looked up from germline, CDR1 is DFQATT and CDR2 is SNEGSKA (reference sequence). V lost 4 bases and J lost 4, with 8 bases in between.

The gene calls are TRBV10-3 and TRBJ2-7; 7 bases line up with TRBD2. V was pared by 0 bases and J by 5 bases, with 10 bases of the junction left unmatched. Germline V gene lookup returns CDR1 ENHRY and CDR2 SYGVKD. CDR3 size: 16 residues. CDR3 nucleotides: TGTGCCATCAGTGAGTCGTCGGGAAGTCGGGGGGACGAGCAGTACTTC. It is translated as CAISESSGSRGDEQYF.

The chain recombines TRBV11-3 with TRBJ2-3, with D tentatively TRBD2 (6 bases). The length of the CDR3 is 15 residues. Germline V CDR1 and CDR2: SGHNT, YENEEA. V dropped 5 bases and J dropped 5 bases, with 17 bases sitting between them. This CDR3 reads CASSGGLTSGDTQYF. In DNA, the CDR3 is TGTGCCAGCAGCGGGGGACTCACATCAGGAGATACGCAGTATTTT.

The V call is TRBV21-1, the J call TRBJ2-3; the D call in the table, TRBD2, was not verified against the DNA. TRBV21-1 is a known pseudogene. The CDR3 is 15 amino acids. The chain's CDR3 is CASPKGRGPADTQYF. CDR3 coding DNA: TGTGCCAGCCCAAAGGGGCGGGGACCGGCAGATACGCAGTATTTT.

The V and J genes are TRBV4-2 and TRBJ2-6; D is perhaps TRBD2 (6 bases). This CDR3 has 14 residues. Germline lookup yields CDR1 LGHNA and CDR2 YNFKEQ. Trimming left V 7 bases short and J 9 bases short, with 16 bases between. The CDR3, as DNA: TGTGCCAGCACTCAAACGGGGACTCACAACGTCCTGACTTTC. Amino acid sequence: CASTQTGTHNVLTF.

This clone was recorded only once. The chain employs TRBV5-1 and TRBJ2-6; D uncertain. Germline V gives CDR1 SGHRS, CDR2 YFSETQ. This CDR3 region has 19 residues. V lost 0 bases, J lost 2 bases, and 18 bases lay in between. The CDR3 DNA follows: TGCGCCAGCAGCTTGGCGTATGGCAGCCCAGGCGCTGGGGCCAACGTCCTGACTTTC. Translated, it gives CASSLAYGSPGAGANVLTF.

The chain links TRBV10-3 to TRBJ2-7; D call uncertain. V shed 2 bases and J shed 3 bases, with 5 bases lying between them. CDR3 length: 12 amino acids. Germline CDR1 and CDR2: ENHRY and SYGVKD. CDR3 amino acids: CAISEISYEQYF. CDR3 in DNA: TGTGCCATCAGTGAGATCAGCTACGAGCAGTACTTC.